The 2 T cell receptor beta chains reported below all come from one sample, sequenced in a study of blood T cells in healthy people across ages. Then a second PCR, running about 6 to 12 cycles, was carried out with a sample-barcoded 5' primer and a J-beta primer mix. TCRdb reprocessed the 5' RACE reads with MiXCR, giving one entry per CDR3 protein. The data show approximately 780,000 distinct CDR3 sequences, with around 25% seen just once and around 3% held by the top ten. Separately, the same data were catalogued under a study of T cells of mothers and their children.

The sample taken for sequencing was blood. The receptors were sampled from a boy aged 5-17 years in good health.

The chain's CDR3 is CASSADRGSGTDTQYF. In nucleotides, the CDR3 is TGCGCCAGCAGCGCCGACAGGGGGTCGGGGACAGATACGCAGTATTTT. V gene TRBV5-1 combines with J gene TRBJ2-3, with 9 bases aligning to TRBD1. The CDR3 length is 16 residues. V was pared by 4 bases and J by 3 bases, with 9 bases of the junction left unmatched. Germline loops: CDR1 SGHRS, CDR2 YFSETQ. The full variable domain, with the rest looked up from reference TRBV5-1 and TRBJ2-3, is KAGVTQTPRYLIKTRGQQVTLSCSPISGHRSVSWYQQTPGQGLQFLFEYFSETQRNKGNFPGRFSGRQFSNSRSEMNVSTLELGDSALYLCASSADRGSGTDTQYFGPGTRLTVL.

The chain recombines TRBV11-1 with TRBJ1-4, with no clear D. Germline CDR1 reads SGHAT; CDR2 reads FQDESV (reference sequence). This CDR3 spans 18 amino acids. Trimming removed 0 bases at V and 7 bases at J, with 21 bases between. The CDR3 DNA reads TGTGCCAGCAGCTTAGCGCATCCGCGACGGAGGTCAGGTGAAAAACTGTTTTTT. It encodes CASSLAHPRRRSGEKLFF.